The 14 T cell receptor beta chains below all came from one sample that was sequenced in a study of CD8 T cells in ankylosing spondylitis (dated by TCRdb to the late 2010s). Library method: 5' RACE. Reads for this sample came from an Illumina HiSeq 2500. Clones were called with MiXCR by TCRdb after fastp trimmed the public reads at Q25, and only in-frame beta chains were retained. Merged by CDR3 protein, the rows form single entries marked with the most common genes and DNA. The sample records 210,000 or so distinct CDR3 sequences, about a quarter of which are singletons. The top ten clonotypes cover 5% to 7.5% of the sample. Material: blood, either unsorted or a sorted T cell fraction (not recorded which). The source of these receptors is a male donor with ankylosing spondylitis or in good health (not recorded which).

With respect to this clonotype: One junction end disagrees with the germline gene, perhaps due to a read error. The CDR3 loop reads CASSPGQGRVDTQYF. The CDR3 nucleotides are TGTGCTAGCAGCCCCGGACAGGGGAGGGTAGATACGCAGTATTTT. This rearrangement joins TRBV7-7 to TRBJ2-3, with 9 nucleotides matching TRBD1. This CDR3 comprises 15 residues. Germline-derived CDR1 and CDR2 are SSHAT and FNYEAQ (reference sequence).

This clonotype showed up many times. The chain carries TRBV12-3 or TRBV12-4 and TRBJ2-7; 7 bases fit TRBD2. The CDR3 has 13 residues. Trimming at V came to 3 bases and at J to 6 bases, leaving 5 bases not matched to a gene. The CDR3 coding sequence is TGTGCCAGCAGTTTCCGGGGGAGGGGCGAGCAGTACTTC. Its protein is CASSFRGRGEQYF.

This clonotype was seen at least ten times. The gene calls are TRBV5-1 and TRBJ2-5, with a weak D call TRBD1 (7 bases). V dropped 10 bases and J dropped 1 base, with 14 bases sitting between them. The germline V gene has CDR1 SGHRS and CDR2 YFSETQ. The CDR3 runs to 13 residues. The CDR3 reads CAARQGLQETQYF. For the CDR3, the DNA is TGCGCCGCAAGACAGGGACTCCAAGAGACCCAGTACTTC.

J is TRBJ2-5 and V is TRBV5-1, with TRBD1 matching 7 bases. The germline gives CDR1 SGHRS, CDR2 YFSETQ. Trimming cost V 4 bases and J 5 bases; bases outside gene matches: 5. There are 13 residues in the CDR3. The CDR3 bases are TGCGCCAGCAGCGGCGCACAGGGGGAGACCCAGTACTTC. Its translation is CASSGAQGETQYF. Combining the CDR3 with reference TRBV5-1 and TRBJ2-5 gives the whole variable domain KAGVTQTPRYLIKTRGQQVTLSCSPISGHRSVSWYQQTPGQGLQFLFEYFSETQRNKGNFPGRFSGRQFSNSRSEMNVSTLELGDSALYLCASSGAQGETQYFGPGTRLLVL.

V usage is TRBV20-1 and J usage is TRBJ2-1; D is unresolved. CDR1 is DFQATT, CDR2 SNEGSKA, per germline (reference sequence). The CDR3 runs 13 residues. V was trimmed by 3 bases and J by 5 bases, leaving 11 bases between them. In nucleotides, the CDR3 is TGCAGTGCTAGTTCCCTAGTCCACAATGAGCAGTTCTTC. This codes for CSASSLVHNEQFF.

Worth noting for this clonotype: Mismatch with germline at one junction end may stem from a read error. The chain employs TRBV29-1 and TRBJ2-3; possibly TRBD2 for D (6 bases). This CDR3 spans 11 amino acids. Germline V gene lookup returns CDR1 SQVTM and CDR2 ANQGSEA. CDR3 nucleotides: TGCAGCCTTGATGGGGGGTATACGCAGTATTTT. Protein product: CSLDGGYTQYF.

V is TRBV5-1 and J is TRBJ2-5, with 8 bases fitting TRBD1. This CDR3 region has 15 residues. Germline V CDR1 and CDR2: SGHRS, YFSETQ. With V trimmed by 0 bases and J by 5 bases, 6 bases remained unmatched. The CDR3 protein is CASSLASGGVETQYF. In DNA, the CDR3 is TGCGCCAGCAGCTTGGCCTCAGGGGGCGTGGAGACCCAGTACTTC.

This clonotype occurred many times. J is TRBJ1-1 and V is TRBV28; D is possibly TRBD1 (6 bases). Trimming stripped 5 bases from V and 3 bases from J, with 10 bases between. CDR1 is MDHEN and CDR2 is SYDVKM in the germline V gene. The CDR3 extends over 13 amino acids. CDR3 protein: CASSPGADTEAFF. CDR3 nucleotides: TGTGCCAGCAGTCCGGGGGCCGACACTGAAGCTTTCTTT.

This clonotype was recorded a few times. This sequence joins TRBV29-1 and TRBJ1-1; TRBD1 matches 8 bases. Trimming at V came to 6 bases and at J to 1 base, leaving 4 bases not matched to a gene. The CDR3 has 13 amino acids. CDR1 and CDR2 from the germline V gene are SQVTM and ANQGSEA. As DNA, the CDR3 is TGCAGCGTGGCCAGGGGGCAGAACACTGAAGCTTTCTTT. As protein: CSVARGQNTEAFF.

This clonotype was detected ten times or more. V and J are TRBV25-1 and TRBJ2-1, with 10 bases matching TRBD2. This CDR3 has 14 residues. The J segment lost 8 bases and the V segment lost 6 bases, leaving 7 bases of the junction unmatched. CDR1 is MGHDK, CDR2 SYGVNS, per germline. The CDR3 protein is CASSDSGRPHEQFF. The CDR3 bases are TGTGCCAGCAGCGATAGCGGGAGGCCCCATGAGCAGTTCTTC.

The V gene is TRBV20-1, the J gene TRBJ1-2, with TRBD1 matching 12 bases. Germline V gene lookup returns CDR1 DFQATT and CDR2 SNEGSKA (reference sequence). This CDR3 spans 17 amino acids. The junction had 13 bases not matched to a gene; V was cut back by 6 bases and J by 2 bases. The CDR3: CSASLWDRGLKNYGYTF. DNA for the CDR3: TGCAGTGCGTCCCTTTGGGACAGGGGGCTGAAGAACTATGGCTACACCTTC.

This clonotype was picked up many times. As DNA, the CDR3 is TGTGCCAGCAGTGAGGGTATCGGTTCACCCCTCCACTTT. This codes for CASSEGIGSPLHF. The chain combines TRBV25-1 with TRBJ1-6; D gene unclear. There are 13 residues in the CDR3. The V gene lost 3 bases and the J gene lost 9 bases, with 9 bases spanning the gap. Germline V CDR1 and CDR2: MGHDK, SYGVNS.

In its sample, this clonotype was seen a few times. The chain is built from TRBV20-1 and TRBJ2-5, with 10 bases that match TRBD2. Trimming removed 2 bases from V and 4 bases from J; junction bases left unmatched: 7. This CDR3 region has 15 residues. From germline, CDR1 is DFQATT and CDR2 SNEGSKA (reference sequence). CDR3 coding DNA: TGCAGTGCTAGACGGAGCGGGAGGGCCAGAGAGACCCAGTACTTC. Translation: CSARRSGRARETQYF.

This clonotype was seen only a few times. The V call is TRBV4-1, the J call TRBJ2-1; 11 bases map to TRBD1. CDR1 is MGHRA and CDR2 is YSYEKL in the germline V gene. The CDR3 covers 17 residues. The ends lost 0 bases at V and 6 bases at J; junction bases unmatched: 7. CDR3 loop: CASSQDRGTGGINEQFF. The CDR3 nucleotides are TGCGCCAGCAGCCAAGATAGGGGGACAGGGGGAATCAATGAGCAGTTCTTC.